Below are 32 T cell receptor beta chains sequenced from a single sample in a study of a mutant IDH1 vaccine in newly diagnosed glioma. Time point reported: week 47, end of study. Alongside topical imiquimod, each dose of vaccine comprised 300 ug of mutant IDH1 20-mer peptide. Only in-frame clones appear in the TCRdb table, and some are missing; sequencing was by immunoSEQ multiplex PCR. The sample has approximately 50,000 clones; roughly four fifths are singletons. Antigens of these TCRs are unknown. The sample was PBMCs, taken from a glioma patient whose treatment included an IDH1 peptide vaccine. These receptors all come from a woman between 50 and 59 years old with glioma.

This sequence joins TRBV5-4 and TRBJ1-3, with D unclear. Germline assignment: CDR1 SGHNT and CDR2 YYREEE (reference sequence). This CDR3 has 16 amino acids. V dropped 0 bases and J dropped 4 bases, with 14 bases sitting between them. CDR3 loop: CASSLGTRADGNTIYF. DNA for the CDR3: TGTGCCAGCAGCTTGGGGACGAGGGCTGACGGAAACACCATATATTTT.

This sequence joins TRBV5-1 and TRBJ1-1; possibly TRBD1 for D (5 bases). V was shortened by 1 base and J by 1 base, with 5 bases between the two germline ends. CDR1 and CDR2 from the germline V gene are SGHRS and YFSETQ. This CDR3 comprises 13 residues. The CDR3 sequence: CASSLQGNTEAFF. As DNA, the CDR3 is TGCGCCAGCAGCTTGCAGGGGAACACTGAAGCTTTCTTT. Full variable domain (rest looked up from reference TRBV5-1 and TRBJ1-1): KAGVTQTPRYLIKTRGQQVTLSCSPISGHRSVSWYQQTPGQGLQFLFEYFSETQRNKGNFPGRFSGRQFSNSRSEMNVSTLELGDSALYLCASSLQGNTEAFFGQGTRLTVV.

This chain links TRBV5-1 with TRBJ2-3; D gene unclear. V shed 3 bases and J shed 2 bases, with 13 bases lying between them. Per the germline V gene, CDR1 is SGHRS and CDR2 is YFSETQ. The CDR3 contains 15 residues. The CDR3 region is CASSSHSTPTDTQYF. The CDR3 DNA follows: TGCGCCAGCAGCTCCCACTCGACTCCCACAGATACGCAGTATTTT.

This chain connects TRBV28 to TRBJ1-1; a possible D gene is TRBD1 (6 bases). The V and J ends lost 5 bases and 1 base respectively, with 11 bases between them. The CDR3 is 14 residues long. Per germline, CDR1 MDHEN and CDR2 SYDVKM. CDR3 sequence reads: CASSPPDRNTEAFF. In DNA, the CDR3 is TGTGCCAGCAGTCCCCCGGACAGGAACACTGAAGCTTTCTTT.

This clone showed up just once. This chain links TRBV7-9 with TRBJ1-1, with D possibly TRBD1 on 5 matching bases. V was cut by 1 base and J by 9 bases, with 9 bases left in between. CDR1 SEHNR and CDR2 FQNEAQ come from the germline V gene (reference sequence). The CDR3 extends over 12 amino acids. CDR3 loop: CASSLGGGQAFF. In DNA form, the CDR3 reads TGTGCCAGCAGCTTAGGGGGGGGTCAAGCTTTCTTT. Filled out from reference TRBV7-9 and TRBJ1-1, the complete variable domain reads DTGVSQNPRHKITKRGQNVTFRCDPISEHNRLYWYRQTLGQGPEFLTYFQNEAQLEKSRLLSDRFSAERPKGSFSTLEIQRTEQGDSAMYLCASSLGGGQAFFGQGTRLTVV.

This rearrangement joins TRBV4-2 to TRBJ1-2, with 9 bases lining up with TRBD1. Trimming removed 4 bases from V and 5 bases from J; junction bases left unmatched: 5. CDR3 length: 14 residues. CDR1 and CDR2 (germline): LGHNA, YNFKEQ. The CDR3 DNA reads as TGTGCCAGCAGCCCGGACAGGGGTTTATATGGCTACACCTTC. This gives the protein CASSPDRGLYGYTF.

The J gene is TRBJ2-7, the V gene TRBV7-2; D may be TRBD2 (5 bases). V shed 1 base and J shed 5 bases, with 9 bases lying between them. The CDR3 spans 13 residues. Germline CDR1 SGHTA, CDR2 FQGNSA. CDR3 region: CASSLGGNDEQYF. CDR3 DNA: TGTGCCAGCAGCTTAGGAGGGAACGACGAGCAGTACTTC.

This clone came up once. This sequence joins TRBV6-1 and TRBJ2-7; 9 bases line up with TRBD2. This CDR3 contains 16 residues. Germline values: CDR1 MNHNS, CDR2 SASEGT. V was clipped by 1 base and J by 2 bases; unmatched bases: 6. The CDR3 region is CASSEELLAGTYEQYF. CDR3 DNA: TGTGCCAGCAGTGAAGAGCTCCTAGCGGGGACCTACGAGCAGTACTTC.

This sequence joins TRBV5-1 and TRBJ2-1; TRBD1 might be the D (5 bases). In germline, CDR1 is SGHRS, CDR2 YFSETQ. The CDR3 length is 15 residues. The V end was cut by 4 bases, the J end by 0 bases, with 11 bases between. This CDR3 reads CASSEQGGSYNEQFF. CDR3 in DNA: TGCGCCAGCAGCGAGCAGGGCGGCTCCTACAATGAGCAGTTCTTC.

This chain connects TRBV9 to TRBJ2-1; 10 bases fit TRBD1. J gave up 3 bases and V 0 bases, and 3 bases lay outside the gene matches. This CDR3 is built from 16 residues. CDR1 is SGDLS and CDR2 is YYNGEE in the germline V gene. This chain's CDR3 is CASSVGGDRGYNEQFF. The CDR3 DNA sequence: TGTGCCAGCAGCGTAGGAGGGGACAGGGGCTACAATGAGCAGTTCTTC.

This chain joins TRBV6-1 and TRBJ2-5, with 10 bases matching TRBD1. CDR3 length: 15 amino acids. V shed 6 bases and J 1 base; nucleotides not matched to a gene: 5. Germline V gives CDR1 MNHNS, CDR2 SASEGT. The CDR3 region is CASRGQGFFQETQYF. The CDR3 DNA reads as TGTGCCAGCAGGGGACAGGGGTTCTTCCAAGAGACCCAGTACTTC.

CDR3 sequence reads: CASNPGQGNEQYF. The DNA for the CDR3 is TGTGCCAGCAACCCGGGACAGGGTAACGAGCAGTACTTC. V usage is TRBV7-9 and J usage is TRBJ2-7; 9 nucleotides agree with TRBD1. Germline trimming cut 7 bases from V and 5 bases from J; bases unmatched to any gene: 6. Germline CDR1 reads SEHNR; CDR2 reads FQNEAQ (reference sequence). The CDR3 has 13 residues.

CDR3 sequence: CASSQGQGFYNEQFF. The CDR3 DNA reads TGCGCCAGCAGCCAAGGACAGGGGTTCTACAATGAGCAGTTCTTC. The chain combines TRBV4-3 with TRBJ2-1; 8 nucleotides match TRBD1. The CDR3 sequence is 15 residues long. Looked up from germline, CDR1 is LGHNA and CDR2 is YSLEER. V was clipped by 1 base and J by 3 bases; unmatched bases: 2.

The chain is built from TRBV30 and TRBJ1-2, with 8 bases lining up with TRBD1. The V gene's germline CDR1 is GTSNPN and CDR2 SVGIG (reference sequence). The CDR3 runs to 13 residues. V was clipped by 4 bases and J by 7 bases; unmatched bases: 8. In DNA form, the CDR3 reads TGTGCCTGGAAACTTCAGGGGGCGGCTGGCTACACCTTC. This sequence encodes CAWKLQGAAGYTF.

This clone was seen a few times. The rearrangement uses TRBV7-2 and TRBJ1-1; D is unresolved. This CDR3 has 14 amino acids. Germline V lookup: CDR1 SGHTA, CDR2 FQGNSA. The germline V and J ends were trimmed by 6 bases and 2 bases, with 13 bases remaining between them. The CDR3: CASSLGLLNTEAFF. In DNA, the CDR3 is TGTGCCAGCAGTCTTGGCCTGTTAAACACTGAAGCTTTCTTT.

V usage is TRBV7-8 and J usage is TRBJ1-5, with 10 bases lining up with TRBD1. After removal of 5 bases from V and 9 bases from J, the junction contained 7 bases not matched to a gene. The length of the CDR3 is 14 residues. Germline lookup yields CDR1 SGHVS and CDR2 FQNEAQ. In DNA, the CDR3 is TGTGCCAGCAGCCCCGGGACAGGGGAATGGCCCCAGCATTTT. This sequence encodes CASSPGTGEWPQHF.

The chain combines TRBV18 with TRBJ1-1; D uncertain. V was pared by 6 bases and J by 4 bases, with 12 bases between. Germline CDR1 KGHSH, CDR2 LQKENI. The CDR3 runs 13 residues. CDR3 amino acids: CASSRSEFTEAFF. DNA of the CDR3: TGTGCCAGCTCTAGGTCGGAATTCACTGAAGCTTTCTTT. The whole variable domain, filled in from reference TRBV18 and TRBJ1-1, reads NAGVMQNPRHLVRRRGQEARLRCSPMKGHSHVYWYRQLPEEGLKFMVYLQKENIIDESGMPKERFSAEFPKEGPSILRIQQVVRGDSAAYFCASSRSEFTEAFFGQGTRLTVV.

This sequence joins TRBV9 and TRBJ1-1; 9 positions agree with TRBD1. The CDR3 is made up of 15 amino acids. With V trimmed by 2 bases and J by 4 bases, 6 bases remained unmatched. CDR1 is SGDLS, CDR2 YYNGEE, per germline. CDR3 nucleotides: TGTGCCAGCAGCGTTGCCGGGACAGGGTCCACTGAAGCTTTCTTT. This codes for CASSVAGTGSTEAFF.

The chain employs TRBV29-1 and TRBJ1-2; D possibly corresponds to TRBD1 (5 bases). The germline V gene has CDR1 SQVTM and CDR2 ANQGSEA. V was cut by 7 bases and J by 9 bases, with 21 bases left in between. This CDR3 is 13 amino acids long. The CDR3 protein is CSGAGGQGGSYTF. CDR3 nucleotides: TGCAGCGGTGCGGGTGGGCAGGGCGGAAGCTACACCTTC.

CDR3 sequence: CASSDITGSGNTIYF. The CDR3 bases are TGCGCCAGCAGCGATATCACCGGCTCTGGAAACACCATATATTTT. The genes are TRBV5-1 and TRBJ1-3; no firm D call. There are 15 residues in the CDR3. Trimming left V 4 bases short and J 0 bases short, with 11 bases between. In germline, CDR1 is SGHRS, CDR2 YFSETQ.

This chain links TRBV4-2 with TRBJ1-6, with 7 bases fitting TRBD1. After removal of 5 bases from V and 5 bases from J, the junction contained 6 bases not matched to a gene. Germline V gives CDR1 LGHNA, CDR2 YNFKEQ. The CDR3 totals 15 residues. The DNA for the CDR3 is TGTGCCAGCAGCTGGACAGGCGAGAATAATTCACCCCTCCACTTT. Protein sequence: CASSWTGENNSPLHF.

The chain couples TRBV4-1 to TRBJ2-1; D is uncertain. Trimming cost V 1 base and J 0 bases, with 4 bases left between them. The CDR3 is 14 residues long. Germline V lookup: CDR1 MGHRA, CDR2 YSYEKL. CDR3 coding DNA: TGCGCCAGCAGCCAAGGTAGCTCCTACAATGAGCAGTTCTTC. It codes for CASSQGSSYNEQFF.

The CDR3 protein is CASSLGTGMGDTEAFF. CDR3 bases: TGCGCCAGCAGCTTGGGGACAGGGATGGGCGACACTGAAGCTTTCTTT. The chain employs TRBV5-1 and TRBJ1-1, with 8 nucleotides matching TRBD1. The germline V gene has CDR1 SGHRS and CDR2 YFSETQ. The CDR3 is made up of 16 amino acids. V gave up 0 bases and J gave up 3 bases; unmatched junction bases: 7. Variable domain in full (rest from reference TRBV5-1 and TRBJ1-1): KAGVTQTPRYLIKTRGQQVTLSCSPISGHRSVSWYQQTPGQGLQFLFEYFSETQRNKGNFPGRFSGRQFSNSRSEMNVSTLELGDSALYLCASSLGTGMGDTEAFFGQGTRLTVV.

In this sample, this clone turned up a few times. The junction differs from germline at one of its ends, possibly a read error. This chain uses TRBV6-5 with TRBJ1-6, with D maybe TRBD1 (6 bases). Looked up from germline, CDR1 is MNHEY and CDR2 is SVGAGI. This CDR3 region has 15 residues. The DNA of the CDR3 is TGTGCCACCAGTTATCGAGGGGGGGATAATTCACCCCTCCACTTT. Amino acid sequence: CATSYRGGDNSPLHF.

The chain combines TRBV21-1 with TRBJ1-5. TRBV21-1 is flagged as a pseudogene. CDR3 length: 13 amino acids. DNA for the CDR3: TGTGCCAGGGGGGGGTGTGGGGGTCAGCCCCAGCATTTT. The encoded protein is CARGGCGGQPQHF.

The V and J genes are TRBV9 and TRBJ2-1; 10 bases align to TRBD2. The germline V gene has CDR1 SGDLS and CDR2 YYNGEE. With V trimmed by 4 bases and J by 4 bases, 5 bases remained unmatched. The CDR3 contains 15 residues. CDR3 amino acids: CASSLTSGAYNEQFF. For the CDR3, the DNA is TGTGCCAGCAGCCTCACTAGCGGGGCTTACAATGAGCAGTTCTTC.

The CDR3 sequence is CSASFDTTLRETQYF. In DNA form, the CDR3 reads TGCAGCGCTAGCTTCGACACAACTCTCCGGGAGACCCAGTACTTC. This chain uses TRBV29-1 with TRBJ2-5, with D perhaps matching TRBD2 (5 bases). V lost 7 bases to trimming and J lost 5 bases, with 23 bases between them. Per germline, CDR1 SQVTM and CDR2 ANQGSEA. This CDR3 is built from 15 residues.

The rearrangement uses TRBV10-2 and TRBJ1-1, with TRBD1 matching 7 bases. Losses at the gene ends were 6 bases for V and 7 bases for J; bases not matched to a gene: 14. Germline CDR1 reads WSHSY; CDR2 reads SAAADI. The length of the CDR3 is 15 residues. The CDR3 nucleotides are TGCGCCAGCAGCTTACGGGGACAGCCAAACCGTGAAGCTTTCTTT. Residues: CASSLRGQPNREAFF.

The chain employs TRBV5-4 and TRBJ1-3; 12 bases align to TRBD1. J lost 4 bases, V lost 3 bases, and 8 bases had no gene match. The CDR3 runs 17 residues. Germline CDR1 reads SGHNT; CDR2 reads YYREEE (reference sequence). CDR3 bases: TGTGCCAGCAGCTGGTTGGAGGGACAGGGGGCAGGAAACACCATATATTTT. Amino acids: CASSWLEGQGAGNTIYF.

The V call is TRBV6-1, the J call TRBJ1-2; no clear D. The CDR3 is 13 residues long. The germline V and J ends were trimmed by 4 bases and 8 bases, with 14 bases remaining between them. CDR1 and CDR2 from the germline V gene are MNHNS and SASEGT. The CDR3 nucleotides read TGTGCCAGCAGTGGCCCGGGTGGGATCGGCTACACCTTC. Its translation is CASSGPGGIGYTF.

This rearrangement joins TRBV28 to TRBJ1-1; possibly TRBD1 for D (6 bases). CDR1 MDHEN and CDR2 SYDVKM come from the germline V gene. The CDR3 contains 15 residues. V lost 5 bases and J lost 8, with 21 bases in between. CDR3 nucleotides: TGTGCCAGCAGTCCTGGGGGCTCCGTGGGTTGGGAAGCTTTCTTT. Translated, it gives CASSPGGSVGWEAFF.

The chain combines TRBV27 with TRBJ2-2; D is perhaps TRBD2 (6 bases). Germline loops: CDR1 MNHEY, CDR2 SMNVEV (reference sequence). This CDR3 has 15 residues. V was pared by 6 bases and J by 3 bases, with 14 bases between. The CDR3 loop reads CASSPGGGDTGELFF. For the CDR3, the DNA is TGTGCCAGCAGCCCCGGGGGTGGCGACACCGGGGAGCTGTTTTTT.